Below are 15 T cell receptor beta chains sequenced from a single sample in a study of CD8+ T cells in alopecia areata. Treatment of the sample: oral pan-JAK inhibitor, 5-10 mg twice daily. RNA, once extracted, was reverse transcribed into cDNA for use as the sequencing template. Assay used: immunoSEQ multiplex PCR; TCRdb lists only in-frame clones, some missing. The sample has 150,000 to 200,000 clones, 50% to 65% seen once. The specimen comprised CD8+ T cells sorted from blood, sampled at week 24, from a patient treated with tofacitinib. Receptors originate from a human donor with alopecia areata.

The J gene is TRBJ2-1, the V gene TRBV14; 7 bases agree with TRBD1. Germline V gene data show CDR1 as SGHDN and CDR2 as FVKESK. J gave up 7 bases and V 4 bases, and 7 bases lay outside the gene matches. This CDR3 contains 14 residues. CDR3 DNA: TGTGCCAGCAGCCGGAGGACAGGCTGGAATGAGCAGTTCTTC. The encoded protein is CASSRRTGWNEQFF. Variable domain in full (rest from reference TRBV14 and TRBJ2-1): EAGVTQFPSHSVIEKGQTVTLRCDPISGHDNLYWYRRVMGKEIKFLLHFVKESKQDESGMPNNRFLAERTGGTYSTLKVQPAELEDSGVYFCASSRRTGWNEQFFGPGTRLTVL.

This clone appeared once. CDR3 nucleotides: TGTGCCAGTAGTATAGTTCCCACCGCCTACAATGAGCAGTTCTTC. As protein: CASSIVPTAYNEQFF. The chain has TRBV19 and TRBJ2-1, with D hard to call. The CDR3 has 15 amino acids. Per germline, CDR1 LNHDA and CDR2 SQIVND (reference sequence). Trimming shortened V by 1 base and J by 2 bases, and 9 bases separated the two germline ends. Supplemented by reference TRBV19 and TRBJ2-1, the full variable domain reads DGGITQSPKYLFRKEGQNVTLSCEQNLNHDAMYWYRQDPGQGLRLIYYSQIVNDFQKGDIAEGYSVSREKKESFPLTVTSAQKNPTAFYLCASSIVPTAYNEQFFGPGTRLTVL.

The chain combines TRBV7-8 with TRBJ2-2; D is perhaps TRBD2 (6 bases). Per the germline V gene, CDR1 is SGHVS and CDR2 is FQNEAQ. With 0 bases removed from V and 9 bases from J, the gap between germline ends came to 8 bases. The CDR3 is made up of 13 amino acids. CDR3 sequence: CASSLAGLRELFF. The CDR3 DNA reads as TGTGCCAGCAGCTTAGCAGGACTAAGGGAGCTGTTTTTT.

The chain joins TRBV19 to TRBJ2-7, with 10 bases matching TRBD1. V lost 5 bases to trimming and J lost 7 bases; unmatched junction nucleotides: 11. Germline values: CDR1 LNHDA, CDR2 SQIVND (reference sequence). The CDR3 extends over 15 amino acids. The CDR3 sequence is CASSPSWTGGIEQYF. The CDR3 nucleotides read TGTGCCAGTAGTCCATCCTGGACAGGGGGAATTGAGCAGTACTTC.

This chain links TRBV30 with TRBJ1-1; no clear D. The germline V and J ends were trimmed by 0 bases and 3 bases, with 8 bases remaining between them. The CDR3 runs 13 residues. CDR1 and CDR2 (germline): GTSNPN, SVGIG (reference sequence). The CDR3 loop is CAWSVQQDTEAFF. DNA of the CDR3: TGTGCCTGGAGTGTACAGCAGGACACTGAAGCTTTCTTT.

The chain carries TRBV7-8 and TRBJ2-2; the D is unclear. The CDR3 runs 12 residues. Germline assignment: CDR1 SGHVS and CDR2 FQNEAQ. Trimming shortened V by 1 base and J by 6 bases, and 3 bases separated the two germline ends. The chain's CDR3 is CASSLDSGELFF. The CDR3 DNA reads TGTGCCAGCAGCTTAGATTCCGGGGAGCTGTTTTTT. The full variable domain, with the rest looked up from reference TRBV7-8 and TRBJ2-2, is GAGVSQSPRYKVAKRGQDVALRCDPISGHVSLFWYQQALGQGPEFLTYFQNEAQLDKSGLPSDRFFAERPEGSVSTLKIQRTQQEDSAVYLCASSLDSGELFFGEGSRLTVL.

This chain links TRBV4-3 with TRBJ2-7, with D possibly TRBD2 on 5 matching bases. The CDR3 has 14 residues. V was pared by 0 bases and J by 5 bases, with 11 bases between. Germline lookup yields CDR1 LGHNA and CDR2 YSLEER. CDR3 DNA: TGCGCCAGCAGCCAAGATCGAGGGAACCACGAGCAGTACTTC. Protein product: CASSQDRGNHEQYF.

The rearrangement uses TRBV30 and TRBJ2-2, with TRBD2 identical over 9 bases. The CDR3 covers 13 residues. Germline CDR1 and CDR2: GTSNPN and SVGIG (reference sequence). Trimming removed 6 bases from V and 3 bases from J; junction bases left unmatched: 2. The CDR3 protein is CACAGGYTGELFF. CDR3 DNA: TGTGCCTGTGCGGGGGGGTACACCGGGGAGCTGTTTTTT.

This sequence joins TRBV5-1 and TRBJ2-7; D remains unclear. V lost 0 bases and J lost 9, with 7 bases in between. The CDR3 loop spans 11 amino acids. The germline gives CDR1 SGHRS, CDR2 YFSETQ. The CDR3: CASSLGDWQYF. The DNA for the CDR3 is TGCGCCAGCAGCTTGGGAGATTGGCAGTACTTC.

J is TRBJ2-2 and V is TRBV7-6; no clear D gene. Germline lookup yields CDR1 SGHVS and CDR2 FNYEAQ. The CDR3 covers 16 residues. V lost 6 bases and J 4 bases, leaving 18 bases between the germline ends. DNA of the CDR3: TGTGCCAGCAGTCCCGACCCGCCTGAACTCACCGGGGAGCTGTTTTTT. This encodes CASSPDPPELTGELFF.

The count of this clone is one. V is TRBV6-5 and J is TRBJ2-2; D possibly corresponds to TRBD1 (6 bases). V was cut by 0 bases and J by 1 base, with 6 bases left in between. Germline CDR1 MNHEY, CDR2 SVGAGI. The length of the CDR3 is 15 residues. For the CDR3, the DNA is TGTGCCAGCAGTTACTCGACAGGGAACACCGGGGAGCTGTTTTTT. Translating gives CASSYSTGNTGELFF.

V usage is TRBV11-2 and J usage is TRBJ1-2; TRBD1 matches at 7 bases. In germline, CDR1 is SGHAT, CDR2 FQNNGV. With 1 base clipped from V and 3 bases from J, the junction kept 5 bases outside the gene matches. The CDR3 is made up of 15 amino acids. CDR3 in DNA: TGTGCCAGCAGCTTAGGGACAGGTGGACACTATGGCTACACCTTC. It encodes CASSLGTGGHYGYTF.

V and J are TRBV9 and TRBJ1-1; a weak D match, TRBD1 (6 bases). The germline V gene encodes CDR1 SGDLS and CDR2 YYNGEE. CDR3 length equals 13 residues. The V and J ends lost 3 bases and 4 bases respectively, with 10 bases between them. In nucleotides, the CDR3 is TGTGCCAGCAGCGAGTCAGGGGCCACTGAAGCTTTCTTT. As protein: CASSESGATEAFF.

V is TRBV27 and J is TRBJ2-5; 7 bases map to TRBD2. The CDR3 spans 17 residues. Germline V gene sequence: CDR1 MNHEY, CDR2 SMNVEV (reference sequence). V lost 0 bases, J lost 1 base, and 8 bases stayed unmatched. CDR3 in DNA: TGTGCCAGCAGTTTATCACCCTGGACTAGGGGCCAAGAGACCCAGTACTTC. This codes for CASSLSPWTRGQETQYF.

To note about this clone: At the DNA level, this CDR3 is encoded by other sequences in the same sample as well. The V and J genes are TRBV20-1 and TRBJ2-1, with no clear D. Looked up from germline, CDR1 is DFQATT and CDR2 is SNEGSKA (reference sequence). Trimming stripped 5 bases from V and 4 bases from J, with 6 bases between. The CDR3 covers 11 residues. The CDR3: CSAPDYNEQFF. DNA of the CDR3: TGCAGTGCTCCGGATTACAATGAGCAGTTCTTC.